This T cell receptor beta chain derives from a study of beta chain features in type 1 diabetes. Study summary: Examination spanned around 110,000,000 sorted cells from all samples.

Trimming took 3 bases from V and 4 from J, leaving 18 bases between them. Germline CDR1 is SGHTA and CDR2 is FQGNSA. The CDR3 totals 16 residues. Expressed TCRB transcripts were sequenced because the entire RNA isolate underwent reverse transcription. Assay: immunoSEQ multiplex PCR; the TCRdb copy retains only in-frame clones and omits some. The sample has about 650,000 clones, 9.5% to 15% seen once. Overall study results and limits: Type 1 diabetes patients had moderately but significantly shorter TCRB CDR3s in all four CD4+ subsets. More deletions and fewer insertions at VDJ junctions were found in patients with type 1 diabetes.

A remark on this clone: The target antigen is unknown.

This clonotype was obtained from a man aged 25 to 45 with type 1 diabetes. The sample consisted of naive CD4+ T cells from blood. This chain joins TRBV7-2 and TRBJ1-1; the D gene is possibly TRBD1 (5 bases). The CDR3 sequence: CASSFKEGAGSTEAFF. CDR3 sequence (DNA): TGTGCCAGCAGCTTCAAAGAAGGGGCGGGGAGCACTGAAGCTTTCTTT.